These 32 T cell receptor beta chains originate from one sample sequenced in a study of blood T cells in healthy people across ages. The authors ran a second PCR of 7 to 11 cycles using a sample-barcoded 5' primer and a J-beta primer mix. One entry per CDR3 protein, called by TCRdb with MiXCR from the 5' RACE reads. The table includes approximately 820,000 distinct CDR3 sequences, around 43% detected once. Sample: blood. All receptors derive from a man aged 55 to 70 in good health.

The table lists this clonotype with a few counts. The chain carries TRBV15 and TRBJ2-1, with D possibly being TRBD1 or TRBD2 (5 bases each). The V gene's germline CDR1 is LNHNV and CDR2 YYDKDF (reference sequence). The CDR3 runs 16 residues. V lost 0 bases to trimming and J lost 5 bases, with 14 bases between them. Here the CDR3 DNA reads TGTGCCACCAGCAGAGATCACCGGGGACCTAACAATGAGCAGTTCTTC. This sequence encodes CATSRDHRGPNNEQFF.

This chain connects TRBV6-9 to TRBJ2-5, with D unclear. Germline V gene lookup returns CDR1 MNHGY and CDR2 SVAAGI. Between the trimmed V and J ends, which lost 5 bases and 4 bases, there was a span of 14 bases. The CDR3 spans 14 residues. CDR3 residues: CASSPEELLETQYF. The DNA for the CDR3 is TGTGCCAGCAGTCCCGAGGAACTACTAGAGACCCAGTACTTC.

The rearrangement uses TRBV20-1 and TRBJ1-1; D might be TRBD1 (5 bases). This CDR3 contains 14 residues. Germline V gene data show CDR1 as DFQATT and CDR2 as SNEGSKA (reference sequence). V lost 4 bases and J 5 bases, leaving 17 bases between the germline ends. CDR3 nucleotide sequence: TGCAGTGCTATCCGGGACCCCCGCGGGACTGAAGCTTTCTTT. Its protein is CSAIRDPRGTEAFF.

V is TRBV6-2 or TRBV6-3 and J is TRBJ1-5; weak D call: TRBD1 (5 bases). V lost 6 bases to trimming and J lost 7 bases, with 16 bases between them. The CDR3 is made up of 14 amino acids. Germline assignment: CDR1 MNHEY and CDR2 SVGEGT. CDR3 amino acids: CASSSARGGQPQHF. The CDR3 nucleotides are TGTGCCAGCAGCAGCGCACGGGGCGGGCAGCCCCAGCATTTT.

This clonotype was seen a handful of times. The V call is TRBV29-1, the J call TRBJ1-2; perhaps TRBD1 as D (5 bases). Trimming shortened V by 7 bases and J by 4 bases, and 10 bases separated the two germline ends. This CDR3 spans 11 amino acids. Germline V gene sequence: CDR1 SQVTM, CDR2 ANQGSEA. CDR3 region: CSAGESYGYTF. The DNA of the CDR3 is TGCAGCGCGGGGGAGAGCTATGGCTACACCTTC.

This clonotype occurred a few times. The V and J genes are TRBV4-3 and TRBJ2-1; 8 bases are a match to TRBD2. Germline V gene sequence: CDR1 LGHNA, CDR2 YSLEER. This CDR3 has 16 amino acids. V lost 3 bases and J lost 3; bases outside the gene matches: 7. In DNA, the CDR3 is TGCGCCAGCAGCCAGAGCGGGGGATTAGGCTACAATGAGCAGTTCTTC. It specifies CASSQSGGLGYNEQFF.

The chain employs TRBV9 and TRBJ1-4; no firm D call. Germline assignment: CDR1 SGDLS and CDR2 YYNGEE. The CDR3 loop spans 15 amino acids. Trimming removed 0 bases from V and 6 bases from J, with 12 bases in between. Written as DNA, the CDR3 is TGTGCCAGCAGCGTAGATGAGGGTCGGTATGAAAAACTGTTTTTT. This sequence encodes CASSVDEGRYEKLFF.

As regards this clonotype: The germline gene is not matched at one end of the junction; a read error may be the cause. This sequence joins TRBV7-8 and TRBJ2-1, with 14 positions matching TRBD2. This CDR3 has 16 residues. CDR1 is SGHVS and CDR2 is FQNEAQ in the germline V gene. CDR3 sequence (DNA): TGTGCCAGCAACTTAGGGACTAGCGGGGGATACAATGAGCAGTTCTTC. Its translation is CASNLGTSGGYNEQFF.

V gene TRBV6-6 combines with J gene TRBJ2-7; 8 nucleotides align to TRBD1. V lost 2 bases and J lost 5; bases outside the gene matches: 11. The germline gives CDR1 MNHNY, CDR2 SVGAGI (reference sequence). There are 16 residues in the CDR3. CDR3 sequence: CASSYATLTGVHEQYF. In DNA, the CDR3 is TGTGCCAGCAGTTACGCGACCTTGACAGGGGTCCACGAGCAGTACTTC.

V and J are TRBV12-5 and TRBJ1-4; D remains ambiguous. Germline V lookup: CDR1 LGHNT, CDR2 FRNRAP. CDR3 length: 14 amino acids. V was pared by 6 bases and J by 8 bases, with 16 bases between. The CDR3 DNA sequence: TGTGCTAGTGGCTCCGGACGAAATGAAGAAAAACTGTTTTTT. Its protein product is CASGSGRNEEKLFF.

The chain has TRBV7-2 and TRBJ2-7; D may be TRBD2 (6 bases). V was shortened by 5 bases and J by 7 bases, with 18 bases between the two germline ends. Germline V gene sequence: CDR1 SGHTA, CDR2 FQGNSA. The CDR3 runs 14 residues. The CDR3 sequence is CASSDGGALNEQYF. The CDR3 region has the DNA TGTGCCAGCAGCGACGGAGGGGCACTTAATGAGCAGTACTTC.

The chain uses TRBV7-2 and TRBJ2-2; tentatively, D is TRBD1 or TRBD2 (5 bases each). The V end lost 3 bases, the J end lost 3 bases, and 11 bases lay between the germline ends. The germline CDR1 and CDR2 sequences are SGHTA and FQGNSA. The CDR3 is made up of 15 amino acids. This chain's CDR3 is CASSFRQGDTGELFF. Here the CDR3 DNA reads TGTGCCAGCAGCTTCAGGCAGGGAGACACCGGGGAGCTGTTTTTT.

On this clonotype itself: At one end, the junction sequence differs from germline, possibly due to a read error. The chain links TRBV12-3 or TRBV12-4 to TRBJ1-5; D is possibly TRBD1 (6 bases). The CDR3 has 15 amino acids. This CDR3 reads CASTIDPGHNKPQHF. The CDR3 nucleotides read TGTGCCAGCACTATCGACCCGGGACACAATAAGCCCCAGCATTTT.

This clonotype was counted only a few times. The genes are TRBV28 and TRBJ1-6, with 9 bases matching TRBD1. The germline V gene has CDR1 MDHEN and CDR2 SYDVKM. V trimming: 6 bases; J trimming: 10 bases; junction bases outside the gene matches: 7. The CDR3 is 14 amino acids. The DNA for the CDR3 is TGTGCCAGCAGGGACAGGGGAGCAGGCTCACCCCTCCACTTT. This gives the protein CASRDRGAGSPLHF. The variable domain in full, completed from reference TRBV28 and TRBJ1-6, reads DVKVTQSSRYLVKRTGEKVFLECVQDMDHENMFWYRQDPGLGLRLIYFSYDVKMKEKGDIPEGYSVSREKKERFSLILESASTNQTSMYLCASRDRGAGSPLHFGNGTRLTVT.

The chain is built from TRBV7-2 and TRBJ2-3; D remains unclear. The CDR3 runs to 14 residues. CDR1 is SGHTA, CDR2 FQGNSA, per germline. Trimming shortened V by 5 bases and J by 2 bases, and 11 bases separated the two germline ends. DNA for the CDR3: TGTGCCAGCAGCACCAGGCCCTACACAGATACGCAGTATTTT. This sequence encodes CASSTRPYTDTQYF.

The gene calls are TRBV27 and TRBJ1-6, with D possibly being TRBD1 (5 bases). The V gene's germline CDR1 is MNHEY and CDR2 SMNVEV (reference sequence). V dropped 6 bases and J dropped 10 bases, with 19 bases sitting between them. This CDR3 contains 15 residues. The CDR3 loop reads CASSFAGQNDSPLHF. In DNA form, the CDR3 reads TGTGCCAGCAGCTTCGCTGGACAAAATGACTCACCCCTCCACTTT.

Concerning this clonotype itself: At one boundary the junction diverges from the germline segment, which might be a read error. This chain connects TRBV20-1 to TRBJ1-5, with a tentative D call TRBD1 (6 bases). The CDR3 has 13 amino acids. Germline CDR1 is DFQATT and CDR2 is SNEGSKA (reference sequence). Here the CDR3 DNA reads TGCAGTGCAAGAGGGGGAGGTGATCAGCCCCAGCATTTT. Protein sequence: CSARGGGDQPQHF.

This chain connects TRBV7-2 to TRBJ2-7, with D maybe TRBD1 (6 bases). The CDR3 length is 14 residues. The germline V and J ends were trimmed by 5 bases and 7 bases, with 18 bases remaining between them. CDR1 and CDR2 from the germline V gene are SGHTA and FQGNSA. CDR3 amino acids: CASSQRTDHAEQYF. The CDR3 DNA is TGTGCCAGCAGCCAAAGGACAGATCACGCAGAGCAGTACTTC.

The table lists this clonotype with many counts. The V gene is TRBV7-2, the J gene TRBJ2-1, with D possibly being TRBD1 (6 bases). There are 13 residues in the CDR3. V lost 7 bases to trimming and J lost 7 bases, with 14 bases between them. Germline assignment: CDR1 SGHTA and CDR2 FQGNSA. This CDR3 is CASTAFTGNEQFF. The CDR3 region has the DNA TGTGCCAGCACCGCCTTCACAGGGAATGAGCAGTTCTTC. Based on the CDR3 plus reference TRBV7-2 and TRBJ2-1, the full variable domain is GAGVSQSPSNKVTEKGKDVELRCDPISGHTALYWYRQSLGQGLEFLIYFQGNSAPDKSGLPSDRFSAERTGGSVSTLTIQRTQQEDSAVYLCASTAFTGNEQFFGPGTRLTVL.

This clonotype was detected many times. The chain uses TRBV29-1 and TRBJ1-6; D is uncertain. Germline V lookup: CDR1 SQVTM, CDR2 ANQGSEA. V dropped 7 bases and J dropped 5 bases, with 18 bases sitting between them. This CDR3 contains 15 residues. The CDR3, as DNA: TGCAGCGGGGCGATGGGAGGGCAGGATAATTCACCCCTCCACTTT. Protein product: CSGAMGGQDNSPLHF. The complete variable domain, with remaining parts taken from reference TRBV29-1 and TRBJ1-6, reads SAVISQKPSRDICQRGTSLTIQCQVDSQVTMMFWYRQQPGQSLTLIATANQGSEATYESGFVIDKFPISRPNLTFSTLTVSNMSPEDSSIYLCSGAMGGQDNSPLHFGNGTRLTVT.

This clonotype was detected only a few times. The rearrangement joins TRBV29-1 to TRBJ2-3; D tentatively fits TRBD1 or TRBD2 (5 bases each). Deletions cut 6 bases from V and 6 bases from J, with 13 bases between. CDR3 length: 12 residues. CDR1 is SQVTM, CDR2 ANQGSEA, per germline. The DNA of the CDR3 is TGCAGCGTGGAGAGGGGATCGGATACGCAGTATTTT. The encoded protein is CSVERGSDTQYF.

V and J are TRBV20-1 and TRBJ2-3; D not resolved. Germline-derived CDR1 and CDR2 are DFQATT and SNEGSKA (reference sequence). Trimming shortened V by 0 bases and J by 3 bases, and 13 bases separated the two germline ends. The CDR3 covers 15 residues. This CDR3 reads CSARDLRVGTDTQYF. The CDR3 bases are TGCAGTGCTAGAGATCTAAGGGTCGGGACAGATACGCAGTATTTT.

The chain employs TRBV4-3 and TRBJ2-7, with D possibly being TRBD2 (5 bases). CDR1 is LGHNA and CDR2 is YSLEER in the germline V gene. The V end was cut by 1 base, the J end by 2 bases, with 15 bases between. The CDR3 sequence is 16 residues long. CDR3 amino acids: CASSQGRSGITYEQYF. CDR3 bases: TGCGCCAGCAGCCAAGGTCGGAGCGGAATTACCTACGAGCAGTACTTC.

This chain connects TRBV12-3 or TRBV12-4 to TRBJ2-7; no reliable D call. CDR3 size: 11 residues. Deletions cut 3 bases from V and 4 bases from J, with 4 bases between. Written as DNA, the CDR3 is TGTGCCAGCAGTTTCTGGTACGAGCAGTACTTC. This translates into CASSFWYEQYF.

The chain recombines TRBV7-8 with TRBJ2-5, with D maybe TRBD1 (5 bases). The DNA end is a closer match to TRBJ2-7, so the J assignment may be wrong. The V gene's germline CDR1 is SGHVS and CDR2 FQNEAQ. The CDR3 consists of 12 residues. CDR3 sequence reads: CASSVDKSEQYF. The CDR3 bases are TGTGCCAGCAGCGTGGACAAATCCGAGCAGTACTTC.

The chain combines TRBV20-1 with TRBJ2-1, with D tentatively TRBD1 or TRBD2 (5 bases each). Per germline, CDR1 DFQATT and CDR2 SNEGSKA (reference sequence). Trimming removed 3 bases at V and 0 bases at J, with 12 bases between. CDR3 size: 15 residues. The CDR3 DNA reads as TGCAGTGCTAGGGGGGTCCGGGGCTCCTACAATGAGCAGTTCTTC. It specifies CSARGVRGSYNEQFF.

The V gene is TRBV2, the J gene TRBJ1-6; D possibly corresponds to TRBD1 (5 bases). Germline V gene data show CDR1 as SNHLY and CDR2 as FYNNEI. The CDR3 extends over 14 amino acids. Trimming took 2 bases from V and 7 from J, leaving 9 bases between them. The CDR3 region is CASSEQGGNSPLHF. The CDR3 DNA sequence: TGTGCCAGCAGTGAACAGGGAGGCAATTCACCCCTCCACTTT.

This clonotype appeared many times. The chain has TRBV7-2 and TRBJ2-5; D assignment may be TRBD1 or TRBD2 (5 bases each). Germline assignment: CDR1 SGHTA and CDR2 FQGNSA. The CDR3 length is 12 residues. Trimming cost V 6 bases and J 5 bases, with 10 bases left between them. This chain's CDR3 is CASRLGVETQYF. Here the CDR3 DNA reads TGTGCCAGCAGACTAGGGGTGGAGACCCAGTACTTC. Full variable domain (rest looked up from reference TRBV7-2 and TRBJ2-5): GAGVSQSPSNKVTEKGKDVELRCDPISGHTALYWYRQSLGQGLEFLIYFQGNSAPDKSGLPSDRFSAERTGGSVSTLTIQRTQQEDSAVYLCASRLGVETQYFGPGTRLLVL.

As regards this clonotype: Since a much larger clone is just one base distant, this may be a read error. The chain has TRBV29-1 and TRBJ2-1, with D possibly TRBD1 on 7 matching bases. This CDR3 spans 17 amino acids. The V gene's germline CDR1 is SQVTM and CDR2 ANQGSEA. The germline V and J ends were trimmed by 0 bases and 10 bases, with 25 bases remaining between them. The chain's CDR3 is CSVEDQFGGQLTYEQFF. In DNA form, the CDR3 reads TGCAGCGTTGAAGATCAATTCGGGGGACAGTTGACCTACGAGCAGTTCTTC.

This clonotype was observed many times. This chain joins TRBV7-8 and TRBJ2-7, with TRBD2 matching over 8 bases. This CDR3 is 15 amino acids long. The germline CDR1 and CDR2 sequences are SGHVS and FQNEAQ. J was trimmed by 4 bases and V by 6 bases; bases with no gene match: 11. This chain's CDR3 is CASSFIGGGIYEQYF. The CDR3 nucleotides are TGTGCCAGCAGTTTTATCGGGGGGGGCATATACGAGCAGTACTTC.

This clonotype has a handful of counts. V and J are TRBV7-2 and TRBJ2-1; D is tentatively TRBD1 or TRBD2 (5 bases each). V was cut by 4 bases and J by 7 bases, with 11 bases left in between. Per the germline V gene, CDR1 is SGHTA and CDR2 is FQGNSA. This CDR3 is built from 13 residues. This CDR3 is CASSSGPGNEQFF. In DNA, the CDR3 is TGTGCCAGCAGCTCGGGGCCCGGGAATGAGCAGTTCTTC.

This clonotype occurred a few times. V gene TRBV5-1 combines with J gene TRBJ1-2, with D hard to call. V was clipped by 3 bases and J by 3 bases, with 12 bases between them. Per the germline V gene, CDR1 is SGHRS and CDR2 is YFSETQ. CDR3 length equals 14 residues. In nucleotides, the CDR3 is TGCGCCAGCAGCTATTTCATGGGAGACTATGGCTACACCTTC. It encodes CASSYFMGDYGYTF.